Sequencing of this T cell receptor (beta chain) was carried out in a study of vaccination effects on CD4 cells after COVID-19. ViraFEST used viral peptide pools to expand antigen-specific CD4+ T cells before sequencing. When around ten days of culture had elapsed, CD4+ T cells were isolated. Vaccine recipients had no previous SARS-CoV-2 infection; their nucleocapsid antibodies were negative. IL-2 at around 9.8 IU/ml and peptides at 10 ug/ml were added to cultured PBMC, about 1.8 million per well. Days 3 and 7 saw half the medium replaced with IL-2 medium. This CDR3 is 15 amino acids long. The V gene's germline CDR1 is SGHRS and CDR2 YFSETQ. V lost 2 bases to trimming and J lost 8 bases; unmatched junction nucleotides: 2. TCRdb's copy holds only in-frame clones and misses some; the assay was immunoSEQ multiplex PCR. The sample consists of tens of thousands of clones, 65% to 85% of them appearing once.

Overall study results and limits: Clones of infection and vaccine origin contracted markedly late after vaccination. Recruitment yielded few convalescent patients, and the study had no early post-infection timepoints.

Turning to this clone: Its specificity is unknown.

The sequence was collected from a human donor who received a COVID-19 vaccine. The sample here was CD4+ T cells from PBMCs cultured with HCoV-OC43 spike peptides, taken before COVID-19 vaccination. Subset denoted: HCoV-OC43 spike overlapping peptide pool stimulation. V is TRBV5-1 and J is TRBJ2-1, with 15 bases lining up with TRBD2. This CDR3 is CASSLGLAGGHEQFF. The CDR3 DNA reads TGCGCCAGCAGCTTAGGACTAGCGGGGGGGCATGAGCAGTTCTTC.